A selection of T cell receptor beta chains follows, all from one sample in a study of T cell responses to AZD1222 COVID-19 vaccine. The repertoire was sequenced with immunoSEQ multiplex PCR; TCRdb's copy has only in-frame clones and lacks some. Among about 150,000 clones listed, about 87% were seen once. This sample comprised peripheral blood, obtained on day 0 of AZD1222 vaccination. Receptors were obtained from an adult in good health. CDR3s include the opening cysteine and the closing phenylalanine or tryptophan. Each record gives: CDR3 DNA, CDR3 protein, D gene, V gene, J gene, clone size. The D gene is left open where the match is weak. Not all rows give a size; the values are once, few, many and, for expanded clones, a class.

cdr3_nt: TGTGCCAGTAGGCCCCAGGGCAGGGCTGGTGGCTACACCTTC
cdr3_aa: CASRPQGRAGGYTF
d_call: .
v_call: TRBV19
j_call: TRBJ1-2
clone_size: once

cdr3_nt: TGTGCCAGCAGGGGGACTAGCGGGCAAGAGTACTTC
cdr3_aa: CASRGTSGQEYF
d_call: TRBD2
v_call: TRBV6-8
j_call: TRBJ2-7
clone_size: .

cdr3_nt: TGTGCCAGCAGCTTAGATAACGGACAGGGGAACGAGCAGTACTTC
cdr3_aa: CASSLDNGQGNEQYF
d_call: TRBD1
v_call: TRBV11-2
j_call: TRBJ2-7
clone_size: .

cdr3_nt: TGTGCTAGTGGAGCCGGGACAGGGGATGAGAATACGCAGTATTTT
cdr3_aa: CASGAGTGDENTQYF
d_call: TRBD1
v_call: TRBV12-5
j_call: TRBJ2-3
clone_size: .

cdr3_nt: TGTGCCAGCAGCTCCCTAGGGAAGATGACAGGAGACAAGAACCACTATGGCTACACCTTC
cdr3_aa: CASSSLGKMTGDKNHYGYTF
d_call: .
v_call: TRBV7-8
j_call: TRBJ1-2
clone_size: .

cdr3_nt: TGTGCCAGCAGTGACTCCCCCAGGGATGGCTACACCTTC
cdr3_aa: CASSDSPRDGYTF
d_call: .
v_call: TRBV6-4
j_call: TRBJ1-2
clone_size: once

cdr3_nt: TGTGCCAGCAGCCAATTTAATAGCGGCACCGGGGAGCTGTTTTTT
cdr3_aa: CASSQFNSGTGELFF
d_call: .
v_call: TRBV3-1/TRBV3-2
j_call: TRBJ2-2
clone_size: .

cdr3_nt: TGTGCCAGCAGCCGGGGTGGGGAGACCCAGTACTTC
cdr3_aa: CASSRGGETQYF
d_call: .
v_call: TRBV7-8
j_call: TRBJ2-5
clone_size: .

cdr3_nt: TGTGCCAGCAGCGCTGGCGGGTACGAGCAGTACTTC
cdr3_aa: CASSAGGYEQYF
d_call: .
v_call: TRBV9
j_call: TRBJ2-7
clone_size: .

cdr3_nt: TGTGCCAGCAGCAACCTTACGGGACGGGCCCTCCACTTT
cdr3_aa: CASSNLTGRALHF
d_call: .
v_call: TRBV5-4
j_call: TRBJ1-6
clone_size: .

cdr3_nt: TGTGCCAGCAGTTCGGCCGGGACAGGGGGCAATCAGCCCCAGCATTTT
cdr3_aa: CASSSAGTGGNQPQHF
d_call: TRBD1
v_call: TRBV28
j_call: TRBJ1-5
clone_size: .

cdr3_nt: TGTGCCAGCGACAGGCCCGGGGAGACCCAGTACTTC
cdr3_aa: CASDRPGETQYF
d_call: .
v_call: TRBV3-1/TRBV3-2
j_call: TRBJ2-5
clone_size: .

cdr3_nt: TGTGCCAGCAGTGGAGTTCGGGAGCTGTTTTTT
cdr3_aa: CASSGVRELFF
d_call: .
v_call: TRBV25-1
j_call: TRBJ2-2
clone_size: once

cdr3_nt: TGTGCCACCAGTAACCCGGCGGTGGGCAGGCAGTACTTC
cdr3_aa: CATSNPAVGRQYF
d_call: .
v_call: TRBV24-1
j_call: TRBJ2-7
clone_size: once

cdr3_nt: TGTGCCAGCAGTTTATCAGGGAGAAAGACCCAGTACTTC
cdr3_aa: CASSLSGRKTQYF
d_call: .
v_call: TRBV28
j_call: TRBJ2-5
clone_size: once

cdr3_nt: TGTGCCAGCAGCCCCGCCCGGGGAATGAACTATGGCTACACCTTC
cdr3_aa: CASSPARGMNYGYTF
d_call: .
v_call: TRBV6-2/TRBV6-3
j_call: TRBJ1-2
clone_size: .

cdr3_nt: TGTGCCAGCAGCTTAGAGGACACCTTTTACTCCTACAATGAGCAGTTCTTC
cdr3_aa: CASSLEDTFYSYNEQFF
d_call: .
v_call: TRBV7-2
j_call: TRBJ2-1
clone_size: .

cdr3_nt: TGTGCCAGCAGCTTTGCGGGACTAGCCAACAATGAGCAGTTCTTC
cdr3_aa: CASSFAGLANNEQFF
d_call: TRBD2
v_call: TRBV7-3
j_call: TRBJ2-1
clone_size: .

cdr3_nt: TGTGCCAGCAGCTTAGTTTCCCCCAACACTGAAGCTTTCTTT
cdr3_aa: CASSLVSPNTEAFF
d_call: .
v_call: TRBV7-2
j_call: TRBJ1-1
clone_size: once